The 23 T cell receptor beta chains given below trace back to one sample, sequenced in a study of blood T cell repertoires in COVID-19 (dated by TCRdb to the early 2020s). The protocol used for the library was the immunoSEQ multiplex PCR assay. In its TCRdb copy, this immuneACCESS table keeps in-frame sequences only and misses some clones. Where compared with another copy, unresolved V genes explain less than half of these, and the others have no known cause. This sample comprises more than 140,000 clones, around nine tenths of them detected only once. Approximately 1.4% of the sample rests with the top ten. What was sequenced was peripheral blood. These receptors were taken from an older woman with acute or convalescent COVID-19.

This chain links TRBV27 with TRBJ1-6; 7 nucleotides match TRBD1. CDR3 length: 14 amino acids. J lost 10 bases, V lost 6 bases, and 9 bases had no gene match. Germline V gene lookup returns CDR1 MNHEY and CDR2 SMNVEV (reference sequence). In DNA, the CDR3 is TGTGCCAGCAGCCCGACAAGGGGGCAGTCACCCCTCCACTTT. This codes for CASSPTRGQSPLHF.

This sequence joins TRBV19 and TRBJ1-1; 7 nucleotides line up with TRBD1. Germline lookup yields CDR1 LNHDA and CDR2 SQIVND (reference sequence). After removal of 6 bases from V and 4 bases from J, the junction contained 5 bases not matched to a gene. The CDR3 contains 13 residues. The CDR3 DNA is TGTGCCAGTAGCACCGACAGGGCCACTGAAGCTTTCTTT. It translates to CASSTDRATEAFF.

The chain is built from TRBV3-1 (or the pseudogene TRBV3-2) and TRBJ2-5, with D possibly being TRBD2 (6 bases). CDR1 LGHDT and CDR2 YNNKEL come from the germline V gene (reference sequence). CDR3 size: 12 residues. Trimming shortened V by 7 bases and J by 3 bases, and 9 bases separated the two germline ends. DNA of the CDR3: TGTGCCAGCACCCCGGGGGAAGAGACCCAGTACTTC. Protein sequence: CASTPGEETQYF.

Note on this clone: A read error may produce the germline difference seen at one junction end. The V call is TRBV5-4, the J call TRBJ2-1, with TRBD1 identical over 8 bases. The CDR3 consists of 12 residues. Germline lookup yields CDR1 SGHNT and CDR2 YYREEE (reference sequence). The CDR3 here is CASSPWTGLSVF. The CDR3 DNA sequence: TGTGCCAGCAGCCCTTGGACAGGGCTGTCGGTCTTC.

This sequence joins TRBV7-2 and TRBJ2-3, with D perhaps TRBD2 (5 bases). Trimming shortened V by 5 bases and J by 0 bases, and 12 bases separated the two germline ends. The germline CDR1 and CDR2 sequences are SGHTA and FQGNSA. The CDR3 covers 15 residues. In DNA, the CDR3 is TGTGCCAGCAGCCTCGGACTGGGGAGCACAGATACGCAGTATTTT. This translates into CASSLGLGSTDTQYF.

This chain links TRBV27 with TRBJ2-7, with 15 bases fitting TRBD2. The CDR3 is made up of 17 amino acids. V lost 3 bases to trimming and J lost 1 base; unmatched junction nucleotides: 4. Germline CDR1 reads MNHEY; CDR2 reads SMNVEV (reference sequence). CDR3 amino acids: CASSFFGTSGGSYEQYF. Here the CDR3 DNA reads TGTGCCAGCAGTTTTTTCGGGACTAGCGGGGGGTCCTACGAGCAGTACTTC.

CDR3 bases: TGTGCCAGCAGCGTAGGGGGGACAGGTAACACTGAAGCTTTCTTT. Translation gives CASSVGGTGNTEAFF. The chain combines TRBV9 with TRBJ1-1, with 8 bases matching TRBD1. Germline V gene lookup returns CDR1 SGDLS and CDR2 YYNGEE. V was clipped by 0 bases and J by 2 bases; unmatched bases: 3. The CDR3 is 15 amino acids.

The chain combines TRBV13 with TRBJ2-2; 8 nucleotides agree with TRBD1. CDR1 and CDR2 (germline): PRHDT, FYEKMQ (reference sequence). This CDR3 spans 15 amino acids. J was trimmed by 3 bases and V by 5 bases; bases with no gene match: 5. This CDR3 is CASSMTGEDTGELFF. The CDR3 DNA follows: TGTGCCAGCAGCATGACAGGGGAGGACACCGGGGAGCTGTTTTTT.

This clone was picked up one time. The chain uses TRBV28 and TRBJ2-2; 8 bases are shared with TRBD1. This CDR3 comprises 15 residues. Trimming at V came to 8 bases and at J to 6 bases, leaving 11 bases not matched to a gene. Germline CDR1 reads MDHEN; CDR2 reads SYDVKM. The CDR3 nucleotides read TGTGCCAGCTGCTCAGGACAGGGTGTATCCGGGGAGCTGTTTTTT. Amino acids: CASCSGQGVSGELFF.

The chain employs TRBV7-9 and TRBJ1-5; possible D gene TRBD1, 5 bases. This CDR3 spans 15 amino acids. V was shortened by 3 bases and J by 0 bases, with 9 bases between the two germline ends. The V gene's germline CDR1 is SEHNR and CDR2 FQNEAQ (reference sequence). The CDR3 region is CASSFSGNSNQPQHF. The CDR3 coding sequence is TGTGCCAGCAGCTTTTCAGGGAATAGCAATCAGCCCCAGCATTTT.

V is TRBV6-5 and J is TRBJ2-7, with D possibly being TRBD2 (5 bases). Trimming stripped 0 bases from V and 3 bases from J, with 15 bases between. Per germline, CDR1 MNHEY and CDR2 SVGAGI. This CDR3 comprises 16 residues. CDR3 coding DNA: TGTGCCAGCAGTTACTCGGCCGGAGGAAAGAGCTACGAGCAGTACTTC. Its translation is CASSYSAGGKSYEQYF.

The CDR3 sequence: CASSYISTGGDEQYF. The CDR3 DNA is TGTGCCAGCAGTTACATTTCCACAGGGGGAGACGAGCAGTACTTC. V usage is TRBV6-2 or TRBV6-3 and J usage is TRBJ2-7, with TRBD1 identical over 8 bases. The germline V gene has CDR1 MNHEY and CDR2 SVGEGT. The V segment lost 2 bases and the J segment 5 bases; nucleotides outside the gene matches: 8. There are 15 residues in the CDR3.

The rearrangement uses TRBV11-2 and TRBJ1-2, with 7 bases that match TRBD1. The CDR3 totals 14 residues. Trimming at V came to 5 bases and at J to 4 bases, leaving 7 bases not matched to a gene. CDR1 is SGHAT and CDR2 is FQNNGV in the germline V gene. This CDR3 is CASSPGQPSYGYTF. The CDR3, as DNA: TGTGCCAGCAGCCCGGGACAGCCATCCTATGGCTACACCTTC.

This clone occurred a few times. The J gene is TRBJ2-1, the V gene TRBV11-2; D is ambiguous. Deletions cut 0 bases from V and 7 bases from J, with 10 bases between. Germline V lookup: CDR1 SGHAT, CDR2 FQNNGV. This CDR3 contains 14 residues. In nucleotides, the CDR3 is TGTGCCAGCAGCTTAGATCAGATGTCAAATGAGCAGTTCTTC. Its protein is CASSLDQMSNEQFF.

This chain connects TRBV30 to TRBJ1-3; possible D gene TRBD1, 5 bases. Germline V gene lookup returns CDR1 GTSNPN and CDR2 SVGIG (reference sequence). The V and J ends lost 5 bases and 1 base respectively, with 18 bases between them. CDR3 size: 16 residues. The CDR3 protein is CAWDLGTAHSGNTIYF. The CDR3 nucleotides are TGTGCCTGGGACTTAGGGACTGCACATTCTGGAAACACCATATATTTT.

This clone has just a few counts. This chain connects TRBV7-2 to TRBJ2-7; TRBD2 matches 10 bases. The germline V gene has CDR1 SGHTA and CDR2 FQGNSA. Unmatched junction bases numbered 2, after V lost 3 bases and J lost 0 bases. The CDR3 loop spans 15 amino acids. CDR3 DNA sequence: TGTGCCAGCAGCTTCCTAGCGGGGGCCTCCTACGAGCAGTACTTC. It yields the protein CASSFLAGASYEQYF.

The V and J genes are TRBV25-1 and TRBJ1-1, with D unresolved. Trimming pared 1 base from V and 1 base from J, leaving 10 bases between. CDR1 and CDR2 (germline): MGHDK, SYGVNS. CDR3 length: 15 residues. The CDR3 loop is CASSEFGEANTEAFF. The CDR3 DNA is TGTGCCAGCAGTGAATTCGGAGAGGCGAACACTGAAGCTTTCTTT.

The chain combines TRBV2 with TRBJ1-6, with unresolved D. Per germline, CDR1 SNHLY and CDR2 FYNNEI. The CDR3 has 16 residues. V gave up 2 bases and J gave up 9 bases, with 17 bases separating them. CDR3: CASSENSPYRGSPLHF. In DNA form, the CDR3 reads TGTGCCAGCAGTGAAAATTCCCCTTACCGGGGTTCACCCCTCCACTTT.

V gene TRBV18 combines with J gene TRBJ1-1, with 7 bases matching TRBD1. The length of the CDR3 is 14 residues. Trimming took 5 bases from V and 0 from J; bases not matched to a gene: 3. The germline CDR1 and CDR2 sequences are KGHSH and LQKENI. DNA for the CDR3: TGTGCCAGCTCAACCGGACAGGTGAACACTGAAGCTTTCTTT. It yields the protein CASSTGQVNTEAFF.

The V gene is TRBV5-1, the J gene TRBJ2-2, with TRBD1 identical over 8 bases. V lost 6 bases, J lost 6 bases, and 10 bases stayed unmatched. From germline, CDR1 is SGHRS and CDR2 YFSETQ. There are 15 residues in the CDR3. The DNA for the CDR3 is TGCGCCAGCAAGGTGGTGCAGGGGGCGTCCGGGGAGCTGTTTTTT. Its protein is CASKVVQGASGELFF. Full variable domain (outside the CDR3, taken from reference TRBV5-1 and TRBJ2-2): KAGVTQTPRYLIKTRGQQVTLSCSPISGHRSVSWYQQTPGQGLQFLFEYFSETQRNKGNFPGRFSGRQFSNSRSEMNVSTLELGDSALYLCASKVVQGASGELFFGEGSRLTVL.

V and J are TRBV6-2 or TRBV6-3 and TRBJ2-3, with D hard to call. Trimming removed 6 bases from V and 3 bases from J, with 10 bases in between. The CDR3 spans 13 residues. Germline CDR1 and CDR2: MNHEY and SVGEGT. The CDR3: CASSPIRTDTQYF. CDR3 bases: TGTGCCAGCAGCCCGATCAGGACAGATACGCAGTATTTT.

V gene TRBV19 combines with J gene TRBJ2-7; TRBD2 aligns across 10 bases. After removal of 0 bases from V and 0 bases from J, the junction contained 8 bases not matched to a gene. The CDR3 extends over 18 amino acids. Per the germline V gene, CDR1 is LNHDA and CDR2 is SQIVND (reference sequence). CDR3 protein: CASSIEGTSGDFSYEQYF. CDR3 DNA: TGTGCCAGTAGTATAGAGGGAACTAGCGGGGACTTCTCCTACGAGCAGTACTTC.

This rearrangement joins TRBV9 to TRBJ2-2; 14 nucleotides agree with TRBD2. V lost 0 bases to trimming and J lost 8 bases; unmatched junction nucleotides: 3. The CDR3 has 16 amino acids. Germline V gene sequence: CDR1 SGDLS, CDR2 YYNGEE. This chain's CDR3 is CASSVETSGGAGELFF. The CDR3, as DNA: TGTGCCAGCAGCGTAGAGACTAGCGGGGGGGCTGGGGAGCTGTTTTTT.